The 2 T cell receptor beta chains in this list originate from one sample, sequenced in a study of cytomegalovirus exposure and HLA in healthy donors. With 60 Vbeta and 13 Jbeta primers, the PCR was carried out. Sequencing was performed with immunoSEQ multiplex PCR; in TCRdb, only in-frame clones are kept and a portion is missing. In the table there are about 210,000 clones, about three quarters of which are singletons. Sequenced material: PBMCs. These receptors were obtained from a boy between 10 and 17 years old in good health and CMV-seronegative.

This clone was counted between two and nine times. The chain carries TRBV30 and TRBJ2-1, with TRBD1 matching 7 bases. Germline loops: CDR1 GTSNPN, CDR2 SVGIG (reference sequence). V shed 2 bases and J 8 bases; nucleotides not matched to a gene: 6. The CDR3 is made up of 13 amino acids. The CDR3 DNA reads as TGTGCCTGGAGTTCTGGGACAGTCGATGAGCAGTTCTTC. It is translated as CAWSSGTVDEQFF.

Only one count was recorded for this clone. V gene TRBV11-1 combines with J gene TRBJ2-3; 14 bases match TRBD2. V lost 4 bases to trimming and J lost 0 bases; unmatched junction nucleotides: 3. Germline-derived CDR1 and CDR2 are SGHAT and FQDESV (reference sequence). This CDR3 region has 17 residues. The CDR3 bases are TGTGCCAGCAGCTCCAGGACTAGCGGGAGGAGCACAGATACGCAGTATTTT. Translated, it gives CASSSRTSGRSTDTQYF.